This TCR beta chain was identified during a study of lymphopenia after photon versus proton radiotherapy. General study findings and limits: Post-nadir diversity loss with photons came from oligoclonal expansion, particularly CD8+ Temra cells. Better survival with proton therapy was suggested as possible, not demonstrated. Under photons, naive T cells and diversity fell while effector/memory populations rose.

With respect to this clone: The antigen is undetermined.

This table comes from immunoSEQ multiplex PCR, and its TCRdb copy is limited to in-frame clones, with some not included. The data contain over 15,000 clones, just over 85% of them singletons. The CDR3 totals 16 residues. V was shortened by 2 bases and J by 3 bases, with 14 bases between the two germline ends. Germline assignment: CDR1 LNHDA and CDR2 SQIVND (reference sequence). The chain combines TRBV19 with TRBJ1-5, with D possibly matching TRBD1 (6 bases). The TCR comes from a man in his 70s with pancreatic cancer. The material sequenced was peripheral blood, taken from a patient treated with proton-based radiotherapy. CDR3 bases: TGTGCCAGTAGTATATGGGGGGCAGTTTCCAATCAGCCCCAGCATTTT. Its protein is CASSIWGAVSNQPQHF.